This T cell receptor beta chain is drawn from a study of OX40 agonist ivuxolimab in advanced cancers. General study results and limits: Among patients with partial responses at 0.1-3.0 mg/kg, clonal expansion was among the lowest.

The cohort excluded patients with autoimmune disease history or systemic immunosuppression. Only in-frame clones appear in the TCRdb table, and some are missing; sequencing was by immunoSEQ multiplex PCR. The sample has 60,000 to 100,000 clones, around 86% seen once; the top ten hold 0.2% to 0.3%. V dropped 2 bases and J dropped 7 bases, with 30 bases sitting between them. Germline assignment: CDR1 SQVTM and CDR2 ANQGSEA. The CDR3 is made up of 18 amino acids. This clone was observed once. Its antigen is unknown. V is TRBV29-1 and J is TRBJ2-7; TRBD1 or TRBD2 may be the D gene (5 bases each). Specimen: CD4+ or CD8+ T cells sorted from blood, collected in a trial of the OX40 agonist ivuxolimab. The receptor was derived from an adult with an advanced solid tumor such as melanoma, head and neck, liver or kidney cancer. The CDR3 loop is CSVETRGSQGPTVGEQYF. In nucleotides, the CDR3 is TGCAGCGTTGAAACGAGGGGAAGTCAAGGTCCCACGGTGGGGGAGCAGTACTTC.